This T cell receptor beta chain was found in a study of Ad26.COV2.S vaccination and SARS-CoV-2 variants. At the level of the study: Recipients of Ad26.COV2.S got it intramuscularly, once or twice 56 days apart.

The treatment: roughly 20 received Ad26.COV2.S at low or high dose, single or two shots; about 5 received placebo; per-sample allocation not given. Day 63 after the first vaccine or placebo injection was the time point for sampling. The protocol was immunoSEQ multiplex PCR, while the TCRdb copy is restricted to in-frame clones and leaves out a portion. Among about 250,000 clones listed, around nine tenths were seen once. The study's findings and limits: Individuals receiving vaccine had higher spike-specific TCR breadth than placebo recipients did. Substantial response breadth was reportedly seen for spike-specific CD8+ and CD4+ T cells after vaccination.

V was clipped by 5 bases and J by 9 bases; unmatched bases: 8. Germline V lookup: CDR1 SNHLY, CDR2 FYNNEI. CDR3 size: 15 residues. A remark on this clone: Antigen: not known.

This receptor was taken from a person aged 18-65 years who received the Ad26.COV2.S COVID-19 vaccine or a placebo. Sequencing was performed on peripheral blood, taken in a trial of Ad26.COV2.S vaccine versus placebo. J is TRBJ1-4 and V is TRBV2, with TRBD1 matching over 11 bases. The CDR3 DNA is TGTGCCAGCAGTTCCACCGGACAGGGGGCGAAAAAACTGTTTTTT. Its translation is CASSSTGQGAKKLFF.